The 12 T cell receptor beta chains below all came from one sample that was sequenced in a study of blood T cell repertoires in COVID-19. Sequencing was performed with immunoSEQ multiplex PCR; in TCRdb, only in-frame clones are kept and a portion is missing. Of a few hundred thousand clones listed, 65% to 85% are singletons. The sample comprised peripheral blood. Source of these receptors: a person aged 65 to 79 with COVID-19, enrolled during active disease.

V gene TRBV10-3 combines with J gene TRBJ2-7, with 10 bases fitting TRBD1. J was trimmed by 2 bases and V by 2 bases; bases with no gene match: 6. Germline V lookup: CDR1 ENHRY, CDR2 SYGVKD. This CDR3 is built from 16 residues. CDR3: CAISEPGQGMAYEQYF. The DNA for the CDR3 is TGTGCCATCAGTGAGCCGGGACAGGGGATGGCCTACGAGCAGTACTTC.

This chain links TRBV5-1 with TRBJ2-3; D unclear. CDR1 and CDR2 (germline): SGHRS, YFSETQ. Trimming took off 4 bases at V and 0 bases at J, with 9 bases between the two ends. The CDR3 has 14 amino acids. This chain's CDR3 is CASSKQSSTDTQYF. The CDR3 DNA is TGCGCCAGCAGCAAACAATCTAGCACAGATACGCAGTATTTT.

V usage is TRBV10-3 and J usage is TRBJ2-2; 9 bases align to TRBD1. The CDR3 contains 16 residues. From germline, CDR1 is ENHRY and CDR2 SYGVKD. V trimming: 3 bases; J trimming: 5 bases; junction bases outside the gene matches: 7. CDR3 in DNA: TGTGCCATCAGTGATGGGACAGGGATTGGTACCGGGGAGCTGTTTTTT. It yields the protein CAISDGTGIGTGELFF.

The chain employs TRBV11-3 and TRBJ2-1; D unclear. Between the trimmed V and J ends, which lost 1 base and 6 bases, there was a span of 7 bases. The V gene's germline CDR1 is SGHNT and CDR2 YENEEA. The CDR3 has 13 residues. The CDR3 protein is CASSLAFVNEQFF. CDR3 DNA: TGTGCCAGCAGCTTAGCTTTCGTCAATGAGCAGTTCTTC.

The CDR3 reads CASSFGSGGLWGYTF. DNA for the CDR3: TGTGCCAGCAGTTTCGGATCAGGGGGGCTTTGGGGCTACACCTTC. The chain employs TRBV28 and TRBJ1-2; 7 nucleotides line up with TRBD1. V gave up 3 bases and J gave up 8 bases; unmatched junction bases: 12. CDR1 and CDR2 (germline): MDHEN, SYDVKM. The CDR3 consists of 15 residues.

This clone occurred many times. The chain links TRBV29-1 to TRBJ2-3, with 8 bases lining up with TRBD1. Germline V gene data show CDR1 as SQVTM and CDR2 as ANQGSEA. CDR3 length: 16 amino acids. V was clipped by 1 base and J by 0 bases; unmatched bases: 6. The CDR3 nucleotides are TGCAGCGTTGAAGTCTGGGACAGGCTTAGCACAGATACGCAGTATTTT. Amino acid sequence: CSVEVWDRLSTDTQYF.

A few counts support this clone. In DNA, the CDR3 is TGTGCCAGCAGTGAAGCCGGTACTAGCGGGGGGTACACCGGGGAGCTGTTTTTT. Translation gives CASSEAGTSGGYTGELFF. The rearrangement links TRBV2 to TRBJ2-2; TRBD2 matches 12 bases. Germline V gene sequence: CDR1 SNHLY, CDR2 FYNNEI. Trimming took 0 bases from V and 3 from J; bases not matched to a gene: 5. The CDR3 is made up of 18 amino acids. The full variable domain, its missing parts supplied by reference TRBV2 and TRBJ2-2, is EPEVTQTPSHQVTQMGQEVILRCVPISNHLYFYWYRQILGQKVEFLVSFYNNEISEKSEIFDDQFSVERPDGSNFTLKIRSTKLEDSAMYFCASSEAGTSGGYTGELFFGEGSRLTVL.

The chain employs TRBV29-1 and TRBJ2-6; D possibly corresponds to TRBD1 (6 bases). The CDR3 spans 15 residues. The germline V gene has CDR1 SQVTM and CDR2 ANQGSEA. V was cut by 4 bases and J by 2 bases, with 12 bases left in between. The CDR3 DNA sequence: TGCAGCGTTGGTTATACAGGGACTGGGGCCAACGTCCTGACTTTC. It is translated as CSVGYTGTGANVLTF.

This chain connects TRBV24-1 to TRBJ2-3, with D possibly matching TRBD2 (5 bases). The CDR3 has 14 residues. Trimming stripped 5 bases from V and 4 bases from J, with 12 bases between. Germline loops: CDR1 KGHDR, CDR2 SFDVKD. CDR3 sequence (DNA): TGTGCCACCAGTGCCCCGAAACTAGCAGATACGCAGTATTTT. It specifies CATSAPKLADTQYF.

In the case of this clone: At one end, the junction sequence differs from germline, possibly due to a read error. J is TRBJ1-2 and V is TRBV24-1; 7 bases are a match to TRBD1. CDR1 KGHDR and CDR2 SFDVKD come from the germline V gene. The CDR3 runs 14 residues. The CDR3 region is CATSEPGTDYGYTF. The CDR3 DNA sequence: TGTGCCACCAGTGAGCCCGGGACAGACTATGGCTACACTTTC.

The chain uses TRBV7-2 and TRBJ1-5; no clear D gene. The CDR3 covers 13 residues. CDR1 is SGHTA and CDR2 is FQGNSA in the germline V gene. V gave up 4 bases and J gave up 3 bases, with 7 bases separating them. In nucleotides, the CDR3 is TGTGCCAGCAGCTCGCTAGTCAATCAGCCCCAGCATTTT. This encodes CASSSLVNQPQHF.

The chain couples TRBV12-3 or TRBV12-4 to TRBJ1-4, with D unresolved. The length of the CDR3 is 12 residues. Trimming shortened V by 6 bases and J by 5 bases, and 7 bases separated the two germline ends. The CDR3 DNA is TGTGCCAGCAGCGGGGTAAATGAAAAACTGTTTTTT. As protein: CASSGVNEKLFF.